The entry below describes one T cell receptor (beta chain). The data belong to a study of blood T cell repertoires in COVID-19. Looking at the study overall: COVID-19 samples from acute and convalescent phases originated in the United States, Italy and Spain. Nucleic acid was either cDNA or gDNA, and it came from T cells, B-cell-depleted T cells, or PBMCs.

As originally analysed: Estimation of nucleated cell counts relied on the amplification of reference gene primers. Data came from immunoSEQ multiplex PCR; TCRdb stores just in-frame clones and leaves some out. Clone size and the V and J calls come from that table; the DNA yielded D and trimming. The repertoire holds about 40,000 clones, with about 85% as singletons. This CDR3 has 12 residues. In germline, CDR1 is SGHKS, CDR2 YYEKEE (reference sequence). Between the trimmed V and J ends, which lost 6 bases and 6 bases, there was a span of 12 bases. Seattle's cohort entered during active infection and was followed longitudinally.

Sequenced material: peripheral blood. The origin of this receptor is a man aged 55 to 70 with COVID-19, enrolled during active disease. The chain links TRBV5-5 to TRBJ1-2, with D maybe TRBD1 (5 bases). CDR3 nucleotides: TGTGCCAGCACCTGGGGGGAGCATGGCTACACCTTC. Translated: CASTWGEHGYTF.